The next 32 T cell receptor beta chains were all read from a single sample in a study of T cell repertoires in cytomegalovirus infection. No antigen is known for these receptors. TCRdb reprocessed the reads via MiXCR and lists one record per CDR3 protein. Of roughly 150,000 distinct CDR3 sequences in the sample, about 32% are singletons; the top ten hold about 56%. This specimen was CD8+ T cells from cultured PBMCs, taken from culture after CMV antigen stimulation. The receptors here all came from a human donor in good health (CMV status not recorded). Some clones in this sample may be carry-over from other donors' samples.

This clonotype showed up just a few times. The rearrangement joins TRBV2 to TRBJ1-1, with D unclear. This CDR3 is 14 amino acids long. In germline, CDR1 is SNHLY, CDR2 FYNNEI. V was cut by 4 bases and J by 1 base, with 10 bases left in between. CDR3 residues: CASSAGPKNTEAFF. The CDR3 region has the DNA TGTGCCAGCAGTGCCGGGCCGAAGAACACTGAAGCTTTCTTT.

This chain uses TRBV6-5 with TRBJ1-2; D ambiguous. The V gene lost 0 bases and the J gene lost 2 bases, with 4 bases spanning the gap. Per the germline V gene, CDR1 is MNHEY and CDR2 is SVGAGI. This CDR3 comprises 13 residues. The CDR3 here is CASSYSMNYGYTF. The CDR3 bases are TGTGCCAGCAGTTACTCGATGAACTATGGCTACACCTTC.

The chain combines TRBV7-8 with TRBJ2-2; 13 bases are a match to TRBD2. This CDR3 is 18 amino acids long. Germline lookup yields CDR1 SGHVS and CDR2 FQNEAQ. The junction had 12 bases not matched to a gene; V was cut back by 4 bases and J by 7 bases. Here the CDR3 reads CASSSPTTSGGGIGELFF. The CDR3 DNA reads as TGTGCCAGCAGCTCCCCTACTACTAGCGGGGGGGGTATCGGGGAGCTGTTTTTT.

This clonotype was counted a few times. J is TRBJ2-7 and V is TRBV11-3, with 10 nucleotides matching TRBD1. The V and J ends lost 4 bases and 5 bases, in that order; junction bases with no gene match: 5. The CDR3 totals 14 residues. The germline CDR1 and CDR2 sequences are SGHNT and YENEEA. CDR3 nucleotides: TGTGCCAGCAGCTCCCCGGGGACAGGGGACGAGCAGTACTTC. Protein sequence: CASSSPGTGDEQYF.

This clonotype was observed a few times. V usage is TRBV7-4 and J usage is TRBJ1-2; no definite D call. V lost 5 bases, J lost 3 bases, and 10 bases lay in between. Per germline, CDR1 SGHVT and CDR2 SQSDAQ. The CDR3 is 13 residues long. CDR3 protein: CASSPPVYYGYTF. CDR3 DNA sequence: TGTGCCAGCAGCCCCCCGGTATACTATGGCTACACCTTC. The complete variable domain, with remaining parts taken from reference TRBV7-4 and TRBJ1-2, reads GAGVSQSPRYKVAKRGRDVALRCDSISGHVTLYWYRQTLGQGSEVLTYSQSDAQRDKSGRPSGRFSAERPERSVSTLKIQRTEQGDSAVYLCASSPPVYYGYTFGSGTRLTVV.

Points on this clonotype: The junction differs from germline at one of its ends, possibly a read error. The chain employs TRBV20-1 and TRBJ1-5; TRBD1 might be the D (5 bases). CDR3 size: 16 residues. CDR1 and CDR2 from the germline V gene are DFQATT and SNEGSKA (reference sequence). The CDR3 region is CSALRRDGGSTQPQHF. CDR3 nucleotide sequence: TGCAGTGCTCTTAGAAGGGACGGAGGGAGCACTCAGCCCCAGCATTTT.

The chain joins TRBV2 to TRBJ2-1; 11 nucleotides match TRBD2. Germline-derived CDR1 and CDR2 are SNHLY and FYNNEI. This CDR3 comprises 15 residues. The junction had 5 bases not matched to a gene; V was cut back by 4 bases and J by 6 bases. DNA for the CDR3: TGTGCCAGCAGTGGGGGTGGACTAGCGGGCAATGAGCAGTTCTTC. Amino acid sequence: CASSGGGLAGNEQFF.

The chain combines TRBV15 with TRBJ2-1; TRBD1 matches 10 bases. V was clipped by 1 base and J by 8 bases; unmatched bases: 5. This CDR3 spans 15 amino acids. CDR1 and CDR2 from the germline V gene are LNHNV and YYDKDF (reference sequence). CDR3 protein: CATSRARGQGYEQFF. The CDR3 DNA follows: TGTGCCACCAGCAGAGCGCGGGGACAGGGGTATGAGCAGTTCTTC.

V usage is TRBV6-1 and J usage is TRBJ1-2; the D is unclear. The length of the CDR3 is 12 residues. Trimming took off 3 bases at V and 6 bases at J, with 8 bases between the two ends. Per the germline V gene, CDR1 is MNHNS and CDR2 is SASEGT. The CDR3 DNA is TGTGCCAGCAGTGAGTTCGAGGATGGCTACACCTTC. It is translated as CASSEFEDGYTF.

This chain uses TRBV12-3 or TRBV12-4 with TRBJ1-1; 8 nucleotides agree with TRBD1. The CDR3 is made up of 15 amino acids. Unmatched junction bases numbered 3, after V lost 2 bases and J lost 1 base. CDR3 amino acids: CASSLLGTGNTEAFF. CDR3 bases: TGTGCCAGCAGTTTATTGGGGACAGGGAACACTGAAGCTTTCTTT.

The genes are TRBV28 and TRBJ2-5; D might be TRBD2 (5 bases). CDR3 length equals 15 residues. Per germline, CDR1 MDHEN and CDR2 SYDVKM. Trimming left V 1 base short and J 2 bases short, with 11 bases between. The CDR3 region is CASSLLRELQETQYF. The CDR3 DNA reads TGTGCCAGCAGTTTATTGAGGGAGCTTCAAGAGACCCAGTACTTC.

There are many counts of this clonotype. This chain connects TRBV7-6 to TRBJ2-7; 8 bases map to TRBD2. Per the germline V gene, CDR1 is SGHVS and CDR2 is FNYEAQ. Trimming took 3 bases from V and 3 from J; bases not matched to a gene: 7. This CDR3 has 15 amino acids. The CDR3 bases are TGTGCCAGCAGCTTCGGCGGGGGGCTCGGCTACGAGCAGTACTTC. Translating gives CASSFGGGLGYEQYF.

This chain joins TRBV2 and TRBJ2-1, with 11 nucleotides matching TRBD1. V was pared by 7 bases and J by 7 bases, with 3 bases of the junction left unmatched. Germline CDR1 reads SNHLY; CDR2 reads FYNNEI. This CDR3 is 13 amino acids long. The CDR3 region is CASTRDRGNEQFF. Written as DNA, the CDR3 is TGTGCCAGCACCCGGGACAGGGGGAATGAGCAGTTCTTC.

The chain couples TRBV5-8 to TRBJ1-2; TRBD1 agrees at 9 bases. Trimming cost V 0 bases and J 10 bases; bases outside gene matches: 7. Germline loops: CDR1 SGHTS, CDR2 YDEGEE. This CDR3 contains 14 residues. In DNA form, the CDR3 reads TGTGCCAGCAGCTTGGACGGACAGGGGTATCTCTACACCTTC. Translated, it gives CASSLDGQGYLYTF. The variable domain in full, with the rest retrieved from reference TRBV5-8 and TRBJ1-2, is EAGVTQSPTHLIKTRGQQATLRCSPISGHTSVYWYQQALGLGLQFLLWYDEGEERNRGNFPPRFSGRQFPNYSSELNVNALELEDSALYLCASSLDGQGYLYTFGSGTRLTVV.

In this sample, this clonotype turned up a few times. The V and J genes are TRBV7-6 and TRBJ2-1, with TRBD2 matching 9 bases. After removal of 2 bases from V and 1 base from J, the junction contained 6 bases not matched to a gene. In germline, CDR1 is SGHVS, CDR2 FNYEAQ. This CDR3 spans 17 amino acids. The CDR3 DNA reads TGTGCCAGCAGCTTATTTAGCGGGGGTGGATCCTACAATGAGCAGTTCTTC. The encoded protein is CASSLFSGGGSYNEQFF.

V and J are TRBV5-6 and TRBJ2-5; 7 bases are a match to TRBD2. This CDR3 contains 15 residues. Germline V CDR1 and CDR2: SGHDT, YYEEEE. J lost 0 bases, V lost 4 bases, and 6 bases had no gene match. CDR3 coding DNA: TGTGCCAGCAGCAAACAACTAGCGAACCAAGAGACCCAGTACTTC. Encoded protein: CASSKQLANQETQYF.

The chain joins TRBV7-3 to TRBJ2-1, with 12 nucleotides matching TRBD2. The CDR3 totals 16 residues. Per germline, CDR1 SGHTA and CDR2 FQGTGA. The V segment lost 2 bases and the J segment 5 bases; nucleotides outside the gene matches: 4. The CDR3 here is CASSLGLAGGNNEQFF. The DNA for the CDR3 is TGTGCCAGCAGCTTAGGTCTAGCGGGGGGGAACAATGAGCAGTTCTTC. Combining the CDR3 with reference TRBV7-3 and TRBJ2-1 gives the whole variable domain GAGVSQTPSNKVTEKGKYVELRCDPISGHTALYWYRQSLGQGPEFLIYFQGTGAADDSGLPNDRFFAVRPEGSVSTLKIQRTERGDSAVYLCASSLGLAGGNNEQFFGPGTRLTVL.

This clonotype has just a few counts. The chain carries TRBV6-5 and TRBJ2-1; 8 nucleotides align to TRBD2. CDR1 and CDR2 (germline): MNHEY, SVGAGI. There are 15 residues in the CDR3. The V segment lost 2 bases and the J segment 6 bases; nucleotides outside the gene matches: 6. Here the CDR3 DNA reads TGTGCCAGCAGTTACGACGGGGGGGCTGCCAATGAGCAGTTCTTC. Translation: CASSYDGGAANEQFF.

Written as DNA, the CDR3 is TGTGCCAGCAGTTTAGTCACAAACACCGGGGAGCTGTTTTTT. This encodes CASSLVTNTGELFF. V and J are TRBV12-3 or TRBV12-4 and TRBJ2-2; D gene uncertain. The CDR3 sequence is 14 residues long. The V end was cut by 1 base, the J end by 2 bases, with 5 bases between.

In this sample, this clonotype turned up once. This chain connects TRBV2 to TRBJ2-3, with 8 bases lining up with TRBD1. Per the germline V gene, CDR1 is SNHLY and CDR2 is FYNNEI. V was clipped by 4 bases and J by 0 bases; unmatched bases: 6. This CDR3 is built from 16 residues. The CDR3 loop is CASSANRQGSTDTQYF. Here the CDR3 DNA reads TGTGCCAGCAGTGCAAATCGACAGGGGAGCACAGATACGCAGTATTTT. The whole variable domain, filled in from reference TRBV2 and TRBJ2-3, reads EPEVTQTPSHQVTQMGQEVILRCVPISNHLYFYWYRQILGQKVEFLVSFYNNEISEKSEIFDDQFSVERPDGSNFTLKIRSTKLEDSAMYFCASSANRQGSTDTQYFGPGTRLTVL.

V is TRBV19 and J is TRBJ1-5; 11 nucleotides agree with TRBD1. CDR3 length equals 17 residues. The V segment lost 6 bases and the J segment 4 bases; nucleotides outside the gene matches: 11. Germline V lookup: CDR1 LNHDA, CDR2 SQIVND (reference sequence). CDR3 region: CASSDGQGAFVNQPQHF. For the CDR3, the DNA is TGTGCCAGTAGCGACGGACAGGGGGCTTTTGTTAATCAGCCCCAGCATTTT. The whole variable domain, remainder taken from reference TRBV19 and TRBJ1-5, is DGGITQSPKYLFRKEGQNVTLSCEQNLNHDAMYWYRQDPGQGLRLIYYSQIVNDFQKGDIAEGYSVSREKKESFPLTVTSAQKNPTAFYLCASSDGQGAFVNQPQHFGDGTRLSIL.

The chain recombines TRBV24-1 with TRBJ2-7; D perhaps matches TRBD1 (5 bases). This CDR3 region has 15 residues. Germline V gene data show CDR1 as KGHDR and CDR2 as SFDVKD. Trimming left V 4 bases short and J 3 bases short, with 15 bases between. Here the CDR3 reads CATSDPTDSRYEQYF. The CDR3, as DNA: TGTGCCACCAGTGACCCGACTGACAGCCGCTACGAGCAGTACTTC.

The sample holds many counts of this clonotype. The gene calls are TRBV15 and TRBJ1-2; a possible D gene is TRBD1 (5 bases). Looked up from germline, CDR1 is LNHNV and CDR2 is YYDKDF (reference sequence). Between the trimmed V and J ends, which lost 9 bases and 4 bases, there was a span of 18 bases. The CDR3 length is 14 residues. The CDR3 nucleotides read TGTGCCACTCGACCGGGGGGGGACCCCTATGGCTACACCTTC. It is translated as CATRPGGDPYGYTF.

This sequence joins TRBV30 and TRBJ1-2; weak D call: TRBD1 (5 bases). This CDR3 has 16 residues. CDR1 GTSNPN and CDR2 SVGIG come from the germline V gene (reference sequence). The V end lost 2 bases, the J end lost 0 bases, and 16 bases lay between the germline ends. The DNA for the CDR3 is TGTGCCTGGAGTCAAGGGGAGGGCGCATCTAACTATGGCTACACCTTC. Translation: CAWSQGEGASNYGYTF.

This clonotype was detected once. The chain has TRBV27 and TRBJ2-1, with D possibly being TRBD2 (5 bases). Trimming cost V 2 bases and J 5 bases, with 10 bases left between them. The CDR3 consists of 14 residues. CDR1 is MNHEY and CDR2 is SMNVEV in the germline V gene (reference sequence). As DNA, the CDR3 is TGTGCCAGCAGTTTAGACTATAACCACAATGAGCAGTTCTTC. Translated, it gives CASSLDYNHNEQFF.

This clonotype was found many times. The CDR3 DNA follows: TGTGCCAGCAGTCTCGGCCACGGGAAGACCCAGTACTTC. It yields the protein CASSLGHGKTQYF. The chain combines TRBV12-3 or TRBV12-4 with TRBJ2-5; possibly TRBD2 for D (5 bases). The CDR3 sequence is 13 residues long. Trimming cost V 5 bases and J 6 bases, with 13 bases left between them.

This clonotype was observed at least ten times. This chain links TRBV7-2 with TRBJ2-1; a weak D match, TRBD2 (5 bases). The CDR3 is 15 residues long. Germline V lookup: CDR1 SGHTA, CDR2 FQGNSA. Trimming left V 5 bases short and J 0 bases short, with 11 bases between. The CDR3 sequence: CASSLGVLSYNEQFF. CDR3 coding DNA: TGTGCCAGCAGCCTCGGGGTGCTCTCCTACAATGAGCAGTTCTTC.

This clonotype was seen only a few times. This sequence joins TRBV28 and TRBJ2-7; perhaps TRBD2 as D (6 bases). Germline V gene sequence: CDR1 MDHEN, CDR2 SYDVKM. The CDR3 covers 15 residues. The ends were cut back, 7 bases at V and 9 bases at J, with 25 bases in the middle. The CDR3 coding sequence is TGTGCCAGCAACCAACCGACAGACCCCTACGGGAGGCAGTACTTC. Amino acid sequence: CASNQPTDPYGRQYF.

This clonotype has only a few counts. J is TRBJ1-1 and V is TRBV7-9; unclear D gene. Germline V gives CDR1 SEHNR, CDR2 FQNEAQ (reference sequence). Trimming left V 6 bases short and J 8 bases short, with 10 bases between. The CDR3 is 11 residues long. DNA for the CDR3: TGTGCCAGCAGAATTAGGGAGGAAGCTTTCTTT. Translated: CASRIREEAFF.

This sequence joins TRBV29-1 and TRBJ1-2; no clear D gene. The ends were cut back, 4 bases at V and 4 bases at J, with 10 bases in the middle. Germline V CDR1 and CDR2: SQVTM, ANQGSEA. CDR3 length equals 12 residues. The CDR3: CSVGIRFYGYTF. CDR3 DNA sequence: TGCAGCGTTGGAATCCGGTTCTATGGCTACACCTTC.

This clonotype was detected a few times. The V call is TRBV2, the J call TRBJ2-1; 10 positions match TRBD2. Germline V gives CDR1 SNHLY, CDR2 FYNNEI. The CDR3 runs 14 residues. V lost 8 bases, J lost 5 bases, and 6 bases stayed unmatched. CDR3 DNA sequence: TGTGCCAGCGGGGCTAGCGGGGGTCACAATGAGCAGTTCTTC. Its protein product is CASGASGGHNEQFF.

This clonotype was seen a few times. This chain joins TRBV27 and TRBJ1-2, with 7 bases lining up with TRBD1. CDR3 size: 18 residues. Trimming at V came to 2 bases and at J to 3 bases, leaving 15 bases not matched to a gene. Germline V gene data show CDR1 as MNHEY and CDR2 as SMNVEV (reference sequence). In nucleotides, the CDR3 is TGTGCCAGCAGTTTAAGGGGCGGCCCGACAGGGTCATACTATGGCTACACCTTC. Protein: CASSLRGGPTGSYYGYTF.